Sequencing of this TCR beta chain was carried out in a study of cytomegalovirus exposure and HLA in healthy donors (dated by TCRdb to 2016 to 2017). About the study as a whole: In an earlier analysis of 587 of the donors, 250 to 350 Gb of sequence data and approximately 100 million unique TCR beta sequences from 150 million to 200 million T cells were reported. An early release that covered roughly 600 HLA-typed donors contained about 300 gigabases of sequencing data and roughly 84 million unique TCR sequences. Among the roughly 430 genotyped donors, roughly 80% belonged to the genetic ancestry cluster associated with self-reported Caucasian donors. The study was designed to test whether signatures of past pathogen exposure could be identified by cataloging public T cell receptors. The study profiled the T cell repertoires of more than 500 subjects by immunosequencing and related them to cytomegalovirus serostatus. In addition to the first cohort of roughly 700 subjects, a separate validation cohort of under 150 different subjects was used. High-throughput TCR immunosequencing, statistical association of individual TCRs with disease status, and machine learning were combined to predict cytomegalovirus infection status. To study patterns of TCR occurrence, a later analysis re-analyzed previously published TCR beta repertoires from around 700 donors and added high-resolution HLA genotyping. Rather than drawing on any new phenotypic data, the later analysis identified candidate immune exposures from TCR beta sequences and the way those sequences occurred across donors. An earlier analysis of 587 of the donors used high-throughput TCR beta sequencing to judge whether each TCR beta V gene segment behaved as functional or pseudogenic. Donor age, sex, ethnicity and CMV serostatus were collected together with the repertoire data. A later genetic analysis used genome-wide SNP genotypes for about 60% of the roughly 670 donors, treating that subset as a discovery cohort. All discovery cohort repertoires had been generated using a single sequencing platform. Class I and class II HLA loci were covered by the typing at four-digit resolution. Typing coverage varied by locus: about 620-630 donors for A, B, C, DRB1 and DQB1; 522 for DQA1; more than 600 for DPA1; under 490 for DPB1. Roughly five DR-DQ haplotypes were handled as single units for association and clustering because linkage in the cohort was strong. Among 398 genotyped donors of the cohort, an average of about 240,000 unique TCR beta nucleotide sequences were sequenced per donor, roughly 20% of them non-productive.

This clone has only a few counts. Its specific antigen is unknown. No base quality values were provided; no much bigger clone lies one nucleotide off. Study-level results and caveats: According to the authors, the approach could potentially be generalized to other disease states and immunological phenotypes. V-gene and J-gene trimming of TCR beta chains was associated with a missense DCLRE1C variant in a later genetic analysis, and the association was replicated in an independent cohort. Specific HLA alleles were associated with roughly 16,000 TCR beta sequences at a false discovery rate of 0.05 in a later analysis. The presence/absence analyses assumed that sequencing depth was roughly uniform across donors, and that assumption may not be true. The earlier analysis of almost 600 of the donors excluded about 16 rarely observed V segments, including chromosome 9 orphons, because counts were too low. Some IMGT-functional V segments, including TRBV6-2 and TRBV6-3, could not be told apart with the 87-base-pair reads, so those segments were excluded. According to a later analysis, most CMV-associated TCR beta chains appeared to be HLA-restricted, and the HLA associations seemed to be driven largely by CMV exposure. When HLA alleles, especially DR and DQ, strongly co-occurred, attributing TCR associations to individual alleles was difficult. A further reported finding was that TCR beta sequences accurately predicted the HLA-A and HLA-B alleles for most subjects in the first cohort. Correlated functional status among segregating V segments might be attributable to linkage disequilibrium, but an unknown experimental factor could not be ruled out. A cluster of highly shared sequence variants was judged likely to represent a technical artifact of the sequencing pipeline. The only immune exposure information available for the cohort was CMV serostatus. The study gave a list of about 160 TCR beta chains associated with cytomegalovirus. While some public TCRs were present in many individuals, most TCR sequences turned up only very rarely across donors. A later analysis reported that several top co-occurrence clusters appeared linked to parvovirus B19, influenza, CMV and Epstein-Barr virus. A later analysis found that TCR association rates varied across HLA loci, with DRB1 alleles showing the most associated TCRs and HLA-C alleles the fewest. Cytomegalovirus status was reported to be diagnosed by the classifier with high specificity and sensitivity in both the original and validation cohorts. In this cohort, only TCR beta chains were sequenced, and detectable features were limited by the absence of alpha or paired-chain data. Because HLA typing was unavailable for some donors at each locus, only the typed subset was used in association tests. In an earlier analysis of around 600 of the donors, most TCR beta V segments were observed in productive rearrangements about 87% or about 30% of the time, broadly matching IMGT annotations. In a later analysis, HLA-associated TCR beta chains showed more clonal expansion and lower generation probabilities than non-associated chains that were equally common. In vitro tests confirmed that three of the cytomegalovirus-associated TCR beta chains recognize cytomegalovirus antigens. According to a later genetic analysis, donors in an Asian-associated ancestry cluster had fewer N-insertions in productive TCRs than the approximately 610-donor mean.

The germline V gene sets CDR1 to KGHSH and CDR2 to LQKENI. A distance of 9 bases separates the germline ends of V and J, which lose 2 bases and 5 bases respectively. Including the terminal cysteine and phenylalanine, the CDR3 comprises 13 residues. Only CDR3 DNA is held: 39 bases, read in frame from base 1. The cohort consisted of approximately 670 healthy bone marrow donors. All cohort members were sampled while nominally healthy, although unrecorded immune exposures were likely present. The donor tested CMV seronegative and was one of the 352 seronegative cohort members. A peripheral blood sample was provided by each donor, and peripheral blood mononuclear cells were used for TCR beta sequencing. Genomic DNA extraction from the blood cell samples was performed with the Qiagen DNeasy Blood Extraction Kit. The library was obtained by the immunoSEQ multiplex PCR assay. A mixture of 60 forward primers for TCR Vbeta segments and 13 reverse primers for TCR Jbeta segments was used in the multiplex PCR. Amplification of the CDR3 region of rearranged TCR beta genes was performed with a multiplex PCR assay on genomic DNA. The Illumina HiSeq System was used to sequence the amplified TCR beta libraries as 87-base-pair reads. The authors' analysis ran thus. Across the 500 to 700 repertoires, a later analysis counted 60 million to 90 million unique TCR beta chains, 9.5 million to 12 million of which were shared by at least two donors. Raw reads were error-corrected and collapsed into unique sequences by a nearest-neighbor algorithm in which closely related sequences were merged to remove PCR and sequencing errors. V, D and J gene segments were assigned by aligning CDR3 sequences to IMGT reference sequences. For a sequence to be retained, a match of at least six nucleotides was required to both a V gene segment and a J gene segment. A rearrangement counted as productive if the CDR3 had no stop codons and remained in frame with V and J, and every other rearrangement counted as non-productive. CDR3 was defined according to IMGT convention as the region running from the second conserved V-encoded cysteine to the conserved J-encoded phenylalanine. The earlier analysis of around 640 of the donors excluded sequences that lacked an unambiguous match to a single V gene segment. In an earlier analysis of approximately 550 of the donors, V segments were called functional above 56.7% productive rearrangements and were called segregating when the between-donor standard deviation exceeded 5%. A statistical classification framework was developed to diagnose cytomegalovirus status using the catalog of TCR beta chain sequences. V and J gene assignment, in a later analysis, came from comparing TCR nucleotide sequences with IMGT/GENE-DB human TR gene sequences. In a later analysis, CDR3 sequences and most-parsimonious VDJ recombination scenarios were assigned using the TCRdist pipeline. In a later analysis, every TCR beta chain was defined by the combination of its CDR3 amino acid sequence and its V-gene family, and reads without a unique V-gene family were dropped. In a later analysis, 450 to 600 highly shared, low-generation-probability nucleotide sequences were removed to address suspected cross-contamination and a sequencing artifact. For each public chain, a later analysis derived a clonal expansion index from normalized ranks of inferred template counts within each repertoire. Generation probabilities in a later analysis came from a VDJ recombination model fitted to out-of-frame rearrangements, and those results were checked against IGoR. Hypergeometric tests were used in a later analysis to score TCR-TCR, TCR-HLA and TCR-CMV co-occurrence, with a repertoire-size bias correction applied to the TCR pairs. A later analysis estimated false discovery rates by permuting HLA or CMV assignments 20 times. In a later analysis, co-occurring TCRs were grouped using DBSCAN, and TCRdist sequence similarity was added for clustering within HLA-allele-positive subsets. Repertoires with fewer than 30,000 or more than 120,000 public chains, plus five repertoires with anomalous nucleotide sharing, were excluded from co-occurrence clustering. As stored in TCRdb, this immuneACCESS dataset retains in-frame rearrangements with V and J assigned. A fraction of the clones does not appear; measured against another copy, unresolved V genes explain less than half of the discrepancy, and the remainder lacks a known reason. The V and J calls and the clone size are those of that table, but D and trimming were determined from the DNA. For this sample there are roughly 130,000 clones; 80% appear just once. The ten largest account for 1% of the sample.

The chain uses TRBV18 and TRBJ1-2; no D gene can be assigned with confidence. The sequence came from a middle-aged man in good health and CMV-seronegative. Sequencing used PBMCs. The CDR3 has the sequence CASSPGQVYGYTF. The DNA sequence follows: TGTGCCAGCTCACCAGGGCAGGTTTATGGCTACACCTTC.